These 16 T cell receptor beta chains came from one sample sequenced in a study of breast tumors, draining lymph nodes, adjacent tissues. TCRdb re-derived calls from the multiplex PCR reads in MiXCR, one entry per CDR3 protein. The table shows approximately 100,000 distinct CDR3 sequences, with 30% occurring only once. Samples came from axillary lymph nodes draining the breast cancer. The sequenced sample consisted of axillary lymph node tissue. These receptors originate from a female donor with breast cancer. Some clones in this sample may be carry-over from other donors' samples.

This clonotype was picked up many times. J is TRBJ2-5 and V is TRBV29-1; no definite D call. Per germline, CDR1 SQVTM and CDR2 ANQGSEA. CDR3 length: 9 amino acids. V was pared by 4 bases and J by 8 bases, with 5 bases between. CDR3 sequence reads: CSVGPTQYF. The CDR3 DNA reads TGCAGCGTTGGGCCCACCCAGTACTTC.

Ten or more counts support this clonotype. The chain couples TRBV4-3 to TRBJ2-5; D might be TRBD2 (7 bases). CDR3 length: 15 amino acids. Per the germline V gene, CDR1 is LGHNA and CDR2 is YSLEER. Trimming removed 1 base from V and 4 bases from J, with 13 bases in between. Written as DNA, the CDR3 is TGCGCCAGCAGCCAAGGGACGGGGGGCACAGAGACCCAGTACTTC. Translated: CASSQGTGGTETQYF.

This chain joins TRBV6-5 and TRBJ2-3; 12 positions agree with TRBD2. The J segment lost 5 bases and the V segment lost 6 bases, leaving 3 bases of the junction unmatched. The CDR3 is 14 residues long. Germline-derived CDR1 and CDR2 are MNHEY and SVGAGI. CDR3 DNA: TGTGCCAGCAGAACTAGCGGGGGGCAAGATACGCAGTATTTT. It codes for CASRTSGGQDTQYF.

This clonotype was detected many times. J is TRBJ1-3 and V is TRBV5-8, with TRBD1 identical over 11 bases. CDR3 length: 15 residues. CDR1 SGHTS and CDR2 YDEGEE come from the germline V gene. After removal of 4 bases from V and 1 base from J, the junction contained 1 base not matched to a gene. CDR3 coding DNA: TGTGCCAGCAGCGGACAGGGGGCGTCTGGAAACACCATATATTTT. It codes for CASSGQGASGNTIYF.

In this sample, this clonotype turned up many times. The J gene is TRBJ2-5, the V gene TRBV11-2; 8 nucleotides agree with TRBD1. The CDR3 consists of 16 residues. CDR1 and CDR2 from the germline V gene are SGHAT and FQNNGV. The J segment lost 4 bases and the V segment lost 0 bases, leaving 7 bases of the junction unmatched. The CDR3 here is CASSLEWTGLVETQYF. The CDR3 bases are TGTGCCAGCAGCTTAGAATGGACAGGGTTGGTAGAGACCCAGTACTTC.

This clonotype was counted at least ten times. The chain carries TRBV20-1 and TRBJ2-1, with 11 bases matching TRBD2. Germline CDR1 and CDR2: DFQATT and SNEGSKA (reference sequence). V was clipped by 2 bases and J by 0 bases; unmatched bases: 3. This CDR3 is built from 16 residues. The CDR3 here is CSARFGTSGSYNEQFF. For the CDR3, the DNA is TGCAGTGCTAGATTCGGGACTAGCGGCTCCTACAATGAGCAGTTCTTC.

The chain couples TRBV12-3 or TRBV12-4 to TRBJ2-7, with D perhaps matching TRBD1 (6 bases). V was cut by 6 bases and J by 3 bases, with 15 bases left in between. The CDR3 loop spans 14 amino acids. This chain's CDR3 is CASSPGTPSYEQYF. The CDR3 nucleotides read TGTGCCAGCAGCCCAGGGACACCCAGCTACGAGCAGTACTTC.

The genes are TRBV20-1 and TRBJ1-2; no definite D call. CDR1 and CDR2 (germline): DFQATT, SNEGSKA (reference sequence). The CDR3 contains 14 residues. V was clipped by 1 base and J by 8 bases, with 17 bases between them. In nucleotides, the CDR3 is TGCAGTGCTAGAGCTGTCGACCCGGGAACGGGCTACACCTTC. Translated, it gives CSARAVDPGTGYTF.

This chain links TRBV11-2 with TRBJ2-4; 7 bases are shared with TRBD2. This CDR3 has 16 amino acids. Trimming removed 5 bases from V and 4 bases from J; junction bases left unmatched: 11. Germline V gene lookup returns CDR1 SGHAT and CDR2 FQNNGV. This CDR3 reads CASSIQGGEGKNIQYF. CDR3 nucleotide sequence: TGTGCCAGCAGCATCCAGGGCGGGGAGGGGAAAAACATTCAGTACTTC. Looking up the rest from reference TRBV11-2 and TRBJ2-4 gives the full variable domain: EAGVAQSPRYKIIEKRQSVAFWCNPISGHATLYWYQQILGQGPKLLIQFQNNGVVDDSQLPKDRFSAERLKGVDSTLKIQPAKLEDSAVYLCASSIQGGEGKNIQYFGAGTRLSVL.

This clonotype showed up many times. Here the CDR3 reads CASIGSGGTDTQYF. CDR3 bases: TGTGCCAGCATAGGTAGCGGGGGCACAGATACGCAGTATTTT. The V and J genes are TRBV2 and TRBJ2-3; the match to TRBD2 covers 8 bases. This CDR3 is 14 amino acids long. Germline CDR1 reads SNHLY; CDR2 reads FYNNEI. The J segment lost 1 base and the V segment lost 7 bases, leaving 4 bases of the junction unmatched.

Details on this clonotype: This may be a read error: a much more frequent sequence differs by one nucleotide. This chain uses TRBV27 with TRBJ2-7, with TRBD2 matching 8 bases. Germline V gene lookup returns CDR1 MNHEY and CDR2 SMNVEV (reference sequence). The CDR3 covers 14 residues. The CDR3 spells CVSATSGGDYEQYF. The CDR3 DNA follows: TGTGTCAGCGCTACTAGCGGTGGGGACTACGAGCAGTACTTC.

This clonotype appeared many times. V usage is TRBV27 and J usage is TRBJ1-5, with D perhaps matching TRBD1 (5 bases). The CDR3 sequence is 15 residues long. The germline CDR1 and CDR2 sequences are MNHEY and SMNVEV (reference sequence). V dropped 6 bases and J dropped 1 base, with 13 bases sitting between them. The CDR3 sequence is CASRTTEGSNQPQHF. The CDR3 DNA reads as TGTGCCAGCAGGACTACAGAGGGGAGCAATCAGCCCCAGCATTTT.

In its sample, this clonotype was seen a few times. It may be a read error: a sequence one base away is much more abundant. The gene calls are TRBV6-5 and TRBJ2-3, with unresolved D. Trimming took off 8 bases at V and 2 bases at J, with 14 bases between the two ends. The germline V gene encodes CDR1 MNHEY and CDR2 SVGAGI. The CDR3 covers 14 residues. CDR3 sequence reads: CASGFGPLTDTQYF. In DNA, the CDR3 is TGTGCCAGCGGCTTCGGGCCGCTCACAGATACGCAGTATTTT.

This clonotype was recorded only once. This chain connects TRBV3-2 to TRBJ2-5; the table assigns TRBD1, which was not confirmed against the DNA. TRBV3-2 is termed a pseudogene. This CDR3 region has 15 residues. CDR3 region: CASSQDEGASQTQYF. CDR3 sequence (DNA): TGCGCCAGCAGCCAAGATGAGGGGGCGAGCCAGACCCAGTACTTC.

A few counts support this clonotype. Since a much larger clone is just one base distant, this may be a read error. Since no conserved phenylalanine or tryptophan closes the CDR3, a read error is the likely cause. The limits of the CDR3 on the DNA are not certain, so only TCRdb's listed CDR3 is given. This rearrangement joins TRBV20-1 to TRBJ2-1; the DNA was not compared with TRBD2, the D call given in the table. A total of 10 residues make up the CDR3, ends included. Germline CDR1 reads DFQATT; CDR2 reads SNEGSKA (reference sequence). The CDR3 here is CSASFRALLS.

The gene calls are TRBV4-1 and TRBJ1-3; D is uncertain. Trimming pared 8 bases from V and 8 bases from J, leaving 13 bases between. CDR1 is MGHRA and CDR2 is YSYEKL in the germline V gene. The CDR3 spans 12 residues. The CDR3 loop is CASQARVDTIYF. Written as DNA, the CDR3 is TGCGCCAGCCAAGCCCGGGTTGACACCATATATTTT.